This passage covers 32 T cell receptor beta chains from one sample sequenced in a study of a mutant IDH1 vaccine in newly diagnosed glioma. Antigen specificity for these receptors is unknown. Indicated time point: week 47, end of study. Vaccine doses each comprised 300 ug of mutant IDH1 20-mer peptide, with topical imiquimod. TCRdb keeps only in-frame clones here, not all; method: immunoSEQ multiplex PCR. The sample shows about 23,000 clones, approximately 84% of them seen only once. The sequences come from PBMCs, collected from a glioma patient whose treatment included an IDH1 peptide vaccine. The receptors come from a man in his forties or fifties with glioma.

This chain uses TRBV6-5 with TRBJ2-7; 8 bases are shared with TRBD2. This CDR3 is 12 amino acids long. V was pared by 2 bases and J by 6 bases, with 0 bases of the junction left unmatched. In germline, CDR1 is MNHEY, CDR2 SVGAGI. The chain's CDR3 is CASSYGTSEQYF. CDR3 coding DNA: TGTGCCAGCAGTTACGGGACTAGCGAGCAGTACTTC.

The chain links TRBV15 to TRBJ1-5; 7 bases fit TRBD1. Trimming took 0 bases from V and 6 from J; bases not matched to a gene: 8. This CDR3 has 16 residues. CDR1 and CDR2 (germline): LNHNV, YYDKDF (reference sequence). The CDR3 sequence: CATSRDDRARSQPQHF. CDR3 nucleotides: TGTGCCACCAGCAGAGATGACAGGGCGAGGTCTCAGCCCCAGCATTTT.

The chain recombines TRBV28 with TRBJ2-5, with D tentatively TRBD2 (5 bases). The CDR3 totals 14 residues. The germline gives CDR1 MDHEN, CDR2 SYDVKM. Between the trimmed V and J ends, which lost 6 bases and 1 base, there was a span of 12 bases. The CDR3: CASSPPGIQETQYF. In nucleotides, the CDR3 is TGTGCCAGCAGCCCACCCGGGATCCAAGAGACCCAGTACTTC. Full variable domain (remainder filled in from reference TRBV28 and TRBJ2-5): DVKVTQSSRYLVKRTGEKVFLECVQDMDHENMFWYRQDPGLGLRLIYFSYDVKMKEKGDIPEGYSVSREKKERFSLILESASTNQTSMYLCASSPPGIQETQYFGPGTRLLVL.

This clone was seen a handful of times. The chain joins TRBV4-2 to TRBJ2-3; 13 positions match TRBD2. Germline V gene lookup returns CDR1 LGHNA and CDR2 YNFKEQ. This CDR3 is built from 20 residues. Trimming removed 0 bases from V and 2 bases from J; junction bases left unmatched: 11. The CDR3 spells CASSQDLRTSGSGITDTQYF. The CDR3 DNA reads TGTGCCAGCAGCCAAGATCTGAGGACTAGCGGGAGCGGGATCACAGATACGCAGTATTTT.

The chain employs TRBV5-1 and TRBJ2-7; TRBD2 matches at 8 bases. The trim removed 0 bases at V and 5 bases at J, leaving 4 bases unmatched. Germline V gives CDR1 SGHRS, CDR2 YFSETQ. This CDR3 contains 14 residues. The CDR3 reads CASSLAGGRNEQYF. In nucleotides, the CDR3 is TGCGCCAGCAGCTTGGCCGGCGGGAGGAACGAGCAGTACTTC. Combining the CDR3 with reference TRBV5-1 and TRBJ2-7 gives the whole variable domain KAGVTQTPRYLIKTRGQQVTLSCSPISGHRSVSWYQQTPGQGLQFLFEYFSETQRNKGNFPGRFSGRQFSNSRSEMNVSTLELGDSALYLCASSLAGGRNEQYFGPGTRLTVT.

Remarks on this clone: A junction end diverges from the germline sequence, so it may reflect a read error. The J gene is TRBJ2-7, the V gene TRBV6-5, with D perhaps matching TRBD1 or TRBD2 (6 bases each). This CDR3 spans 15 amino acids. Germline CDR1 MNHEY, CDR2 SVGAGI. CDR3 in amino acids: CASTYMGAGRSEQYF. As DNA, the CDR3 is TGTGCCAGCACTTACATGGGGGCGGGAAGGAGCGAGCAGTACTTC.

The chain carries TRBV12-5 and TRBJ2-2; no reliable D call. There are 13 residues in the CDR3. Germline-derived CDR1 and CDR2 are LGHNT and FRNRAP. Trimming left V 0 bases short and J 5 bases short, with 4 bases between. The CDR3 coding sequence is TGTGCTAGTGGTTTGGTACGTACCGGGGAGCTGTTTTTT. This encodes CASGLVRTGELFF.

V and J are TRBV5-1 and TRBJ1-1; D gene unclear. V gave up 4 bases and J gave up 1 base, with 8 bases separating them. The CDR3 extends over 13 amino acids. Germline values: CDR1 SGHRS, CDR2 YFSETQ. CDR3 amino acids: CASSVGQNTEAFF. CDR3 bases: TGCGCCAGCAGCGTGGGTCAGAACACTGAAGCTTTCTTT.

V gene TRBV23-1 combines with J gene TRBJ1-5; the D is unclear. TRBV23-1 belongs to the ORF category, with a function that is uncertain. Trimming took off 4 bases at V and 7 bases at J, with 8 bases between the two ends. The CDR3 has 12 amino acids. For the CDR3, the DNA is TGCGCCAGCAGTCGAGAGGGACAGCCCCAGCATTTT. Translated: CASSREGQPQHF.

This clone has just one count. The rearrangement links TRBV25-1 to TRBJ2-7; 12 positions match TRBD2. The CDR3 extends over 18 amino acids. Germline assignment: CDR1 MGHDK and CDR2 SYGVNS. The V segment lost 3 bases and the J segment 1 base; nucleotides outside the gene matches: 10. The DNA of the CDR3 is TGTGCCAGCAGTGACGAGTCTAGCGGGAGGGCCGCTTCCTACGAGCAGTACTTC. Translating it yields CASSDESSGRAASYEQYF.

This clone was seen only once. This rearrangement joins TRBV5-8 to TRBJ2-5, with D tentatively TRBD1 (5 bases). The CDR3 is 14 residues long. With 4 bases removed from V and 4 bases from J, the gap between germline ends came to 14 bases. Germline lookup yields CDR1 SGHTS and CDR2 YDEGEE. CDR3 DNA sequence: TGTGCCAGCAGCCAGGGTCACCCCGGAGAGACCCAGTACTTC. It yields the protein CASSQGHPGETQYF.

The chain is built from TRBV7-2 and TRBJ2-7; 9 bases line up with TRBD1. CDR3 length: 16 residues. Germline lookup yields CDR1 SGHTA and CDR2 FQGNSA. V trimming: 2 bases; J trimming: 3 bases; junction bases outside the gene matches: 8. CDR3 in amino acids: CASSLMGRTGDYEQYF. CDR3 DNA sequence: TGTGCCAGCAGCTTAATGGGGAGGACAGGGGACTACGAGCAGTACTTC.

The rearrangement links TRBV11-2 to TRBJ1-2, with D maybe TRBD1 (5 bases). The V gene's germline CDR1 is SGHAT and CDR2 FQNNGV. The CDR3 extends over 13 amino acids. The ends were cut back, 6 bases at V and 4 bases at J, with 12 bases in the middle. The CDR3 DNA reads as TGTGCCAGCAGTGGGGGTGGGGGCTATGGCTACACCTTC. Amino acid sequence: CASSGGGGYGYTF.

The rearrangement links TRBV29-1 to TRBJ2-3; TRBD2 might be the D (5 bases). V lost 7 bases and J lost 5, with 7 bases in between. Germline CDR1 SQVTM, CDR2 ANQGSEA. The CDR3 is 10 amino acids. The CDR3 DNA sequence: TGCAGCGCCGGGGAAGATACGCAGTATTTT. Protein product: CSAGEDTQYF.

The chain is built from TRBV15 and TRBJ2-1; 15 bases match TRBD2. V lost 3 bases to trimming and J lost 8 bases; unmatched junction nucleotides: 14. There are 19 residues in the CDR3. Looked up from germline, CDR1 is LNHNV and CDR2 is YYDKDF (reference sequence). CDR3 DNA: TGTGCCACCAGCAGTCCCCCGGGACTAGCGGGAGGAAGGTTGGATGAGCAGTTCTTC. Translating it yields CATSSPPGLAGGRLDEQFF.

The J gene is TRBJ1-1, the V gene TRBV5-8; D is unclear. Trimming removed 6 bases from V and 4 bases from J, with 16 bases in between. The CDR3 runs 14 residues. Germline-derived CDR1 and CDR2 are SGHTS and YDEGEE. CDR3 sequence (DNA): TGTGCCAGCACCGTAGGTCCTCGGGGCACTGAAGCTTTCTTT. Encoded protein: CASTVGPRGTEAFF.

The V call is TRBV2, the J call TRBJ1-4; TRBD1 matches at 10 bases. The CDR3 length is 13 residues. The V and J ends lost 11 bases and 7 bases, in that order; junction bases with no gene match: 7. From germline, CDR1 is SNHLY and CDR2 FYNNEI. CDR3 sequence: CAARQGASEKLFF. The CDR3 bases are TGTGCCGCACGACAGGGGGCAAGTGAAAAACTGTTTTTT.

The J gene is TRBJ2-7, the V gene TRBV27; 13 positions agree with TRBD2. Looked up from germline, CDR1 is MNHEY and CDR2 is SMNVEV (reference sequence). With V trimmed by 3 bases and J by 6 bases, 20 bases remained unmatched. This CDR3 has 20 amino acids. In DNA, the CDR3 is TGTGCCAGCAGTTTTTTGGTCGGACTAGCGGGAGCGGGTGGCCCAGGCGAGCAGTACTTC. It codes for CASSFLVGLAGAGGPGEQYF.

V and J are TRBV7-8 and TRBJ2-5; the match to TRBD2 covers 11 bases. The CDR3 loop spans 17 amino acids. The trim removed 2 bases at V and 1 base at J, leaving 6 bases unmatched. Germline CDR1 SGHVS, CDR2 FQNEAQ. The CDR3 here is CASSLTGTSGSQETQYF. The DNA of the CDR3 is TGTGCCAGCAGCTTAACGGGGACTAGCGGCTCCCAAGAGACCCAGTACTTC.

The chain has TRBV29-1 and TRBJ2-3, with D hard to call. The germline V and J ends were trimmed by 8 bases and 0 bases, with 6 bases remaining between them. The germline V gene encodes CDR1 SQVTM and CDR2 ANQGSEA. The CDR3 totals 11 residues. The CDR3 DNA reads as TGCAGCTTCCGGAGCACAGATACGCAGTATTTT. Its translation is CSFRSTDTQYF.

This clone occurred a few times. The rearrangement joins TRBV20-1 to TRBJ1-2; perhaps TRBD1 as D (6 bases). In germline, CDR1 is DFQATT, CDR2 SNEGSKA (reference sequence). The CDR3 extends over 11 amino acids. V was cut by 3 bases and J by 10 bases, with 12 bases left in between. The CDR3 sequence: CSARDRSLYTF. CDR3 sequence (DNA): TGCAGTGCTAGGGACAGATCGCTCTACACCTTC.

The rearrangement uses TRBV6-1 and TRBJ1-5; 7 bases line up with TRBD1. CDR1 and CDR2 (germline): MNHNS, SASEGT. With V trimmed by 2 bases and J by 6 bases, 1 base remained unmatched. CDR3 length: 13 amino acids. The CDR3 DNA is TGTGCCAGCAGTGAAACAGGGGCTCAGCCCCAGCATTTT. This sequence encodes CASSETGAQPQHF.

The J gene is TRBJ1-2, the V gene TRBV6-6; perhaps TRBD1 as D (6 bases). The CDR3 extends over 15 amino acids. Germline V gene data show CDR1 as MNHNY and CDR2 as SVGAGI (reference sequence). Trimming removed 5 bases from V and 5 bases from J, with 18 bases in between. CDR3 protein: CASSRADSGGYGYTF. DNA for the CDR3: TGTGCCAGCAGTCGTGCGGACAGCGGCGGTTATGGCTACACCTTC.

The rearrangement uses TRBV29-1 and TRBJ1-2, with D maybe TRBD1 (5 bases). V dropped 3 bases and J dropped 5 bases, with 7 bases sitting between them. The CDR3 spans 11 residues. The V gene's germline CDR1 is SQVTM and CDR2 ANQGSEA. The CDR3 DNA follows: TGCAGCGTTGACGAGGGGTATGGCTACACCTTC. The encoded protein is CSVDEGYGYTF.

This chain connects TRBV5-4 to TRBJ2-7, with unresolved D. The germline V gene encodes CDR1 SGHNT and CDR2 YYREEE (reference sequence). The length of the CDR3 is 12 residues. Trimming took 4 bases from V and 3 from J, leaving 8 bases between them. The DNA of the CDR3 is TGTGCCAGCAGCGGAGACGACTACGAGCAGTACTTC. Its translation is CASSGDDYEQYF.

V and J are TRBV11-3 and TRBJ2-7; tentative D call: TRBD1 (5 bases). Germline loops: CDR1 SGHNT, CDR2 YENEEA. The germline V and J ends were trimmed by 3 bases and 6 bases, with 12 bases remaining between them. The CDR3 has 13 residues. For the CDR3, the DNA is TGTGCCAGCAGCTTGGGGCTTGCCGGCGAGCAGTACTTC. Its protein product is CASSLGLAGEQYF. Using reference TRBV11-3 and TRBJ2-7 for the parts outside the CDR3, the full variable domain is EAGVVQSPRYKIIEKKQPVAFWCNPISGHNTLYWYLQNLGQGPELLIRYENEEAVDDSQLPKDRFSAERLKGVDSTLKIQPAELGDSAVYLCASSLGLAGEQYFGPGTRLTVT.

The V and J genes are TRBV27 and TRBJ2-1, with no clear D. Trimming took 3 bases from V and 8 from J, leaving 11 bases between them. The germline V gene has CDR1 MNHEY and CDR2 SMNVEV (reference sequence). The CDR3 loop spans 13 amino acids. CDR3 loop: CASSFRSIDEQFF. The CDR3 nucleotides read TGTGCCAGCAGTTTTAGGAGCATCGATGAGCAGTTCTTC.

V gene TRBV5-4 combines with J gene TRBJ2-1, with 8 bases aligning to TRBD1. This CDR3 is built from 13 residues. The germline V gene encodes CDR1 SGHNT and CDR2 YYREEE (reference sequence). J was trimmed by 9 bases and V by 3 bases; bases with no gene match: 5. Here the CDR3 DNA reads TGTGCCAGCAGCTCCACTGACAGGGGTGAGCAGTTCTTC. Its translation: CASSSTDRGEQFF.

The J gene is TRBJ2-3, the V gene TRBV29-1; D gene unclear. Per germline, CDR1 SQVTM and CDR2 ANQGSEA. The germline V and J ends were trimmed by 4 bases and 4 bases, with 12 bases remaining between them. This CDR3 contains 13 residues. Here the CDR3 DNA reads TGCAGCGTTGCAGGAAATGAGGCAGATACGCAGTATTTT. Its protein is CSVAGNEADTQYF.

J is TRBJ2-7 and V is TRBV18; 8 bases are shared with TRBD1. Germline V CDR1 and CDR2: KGHSH, LQKENI. This CDR3 has 17 amino acids. Trimming at V came to 4 bases and at J to 0 bases, leaving 11 bases not matched to a gene. In nucleotides, the CDR3 is TGTGCCAGCTCACAGAGGCCGAGACAGGGGATCTCCTACGAGCAGTACTTC. It codes for CASSQRPRQGISYEQYF.

The V call is TRBV6-5, the J call TRBJ2-2, with D possibly TRBD1 on 5 matching bases. Germline V CDR1 and CDR2: MNHEY, SVGAGI. The CDR3 sequence is 15 residues long. V lost 6 bases, J lost 3 bases, and 14 bases lay in between. This CDR3 is CASRPDRLHTGELFF. The CDR3 DNA reads as TGTGCCAGCAGACCCGACAGACTCCACACCGGGGAGCTGTTTTTT.

The chain recombines TRBV6-1 with TRBJ2-5, with D possibly matching TRBD2 (6 bases). Germline V gene data show CDR1 as MNHNS and CDR2 as SASEGT. This CDR3 contains 13 residues. Trimming cost V 6 bases and J 1 base, with 9 bases left between them. For the CDR3, the DNA is TGTGCCAGCAGCCGGGACTTCCAAGAGACCCAGTACTTC. It specifies CASSRDFQETQYF.